This TCR beta chain was profiled in a study of radiation and T cells in renal cell carcinoma. V shed 2 bases and J shed 1 base, with 10 bases lying between them. The CDR3 is 15 residues long. Germline V gene data show CDR1 as MNHEY and CDR2 as SMNVEV (reference sequence). Documented time point: blood 4 weeks post-SBRT, at nephrectomy. Described treatment: 15 Gy SBRT to primary tumor, nephrectomy 4 weeks later. Nephrectomy followed 15 Gy stereotactic body radiation by 4 weeks. Radiation-treated patients gave blood at baseline, week 2 and week 4. A word on this clone: Antigen: not known.

Produced via immunoSEQ multiplex PCR; TCRdb's table is partial and in-frame only. The repertoire includes 140,000 or so clones, about 86% of them detected once, and 17% sits in the top ten. Study-level findings and limits: From baseline, blood top tumor clonotypes peaked at 2 weeks post-radiation.

The sequence derives from a woman aged 50 to 65 with renal cell carcinoma. The genes are TRBV27 and TRBJ2-3, with D possibly matching TRBD1 (6 bases). Specimen: blood, collected from a patient whose treatment included radiotherapy and nephrectomy. The CDR3 region has the DNA TGTGCCAGCAGTTTAAACAGGGTAGGCACAGATACGCAGTATTTT. This sequence encodes CASSLNRVGTDTQYF.